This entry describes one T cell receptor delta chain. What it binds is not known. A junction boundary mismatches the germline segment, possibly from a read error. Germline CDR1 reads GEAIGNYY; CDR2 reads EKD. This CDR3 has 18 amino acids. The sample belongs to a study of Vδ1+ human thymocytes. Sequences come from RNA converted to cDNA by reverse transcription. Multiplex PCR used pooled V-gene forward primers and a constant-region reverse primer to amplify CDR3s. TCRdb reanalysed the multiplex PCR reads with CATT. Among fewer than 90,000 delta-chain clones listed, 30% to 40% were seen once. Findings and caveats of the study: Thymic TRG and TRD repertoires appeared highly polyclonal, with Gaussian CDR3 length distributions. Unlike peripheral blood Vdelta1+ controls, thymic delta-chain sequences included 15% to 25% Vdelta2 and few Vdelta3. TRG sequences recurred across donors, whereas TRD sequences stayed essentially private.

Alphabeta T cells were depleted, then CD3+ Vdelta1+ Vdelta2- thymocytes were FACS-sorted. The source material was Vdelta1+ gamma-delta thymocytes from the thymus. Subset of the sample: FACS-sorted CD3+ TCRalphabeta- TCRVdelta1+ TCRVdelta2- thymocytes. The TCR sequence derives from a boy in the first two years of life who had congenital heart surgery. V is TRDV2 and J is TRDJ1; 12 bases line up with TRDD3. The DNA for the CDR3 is TGTGCCTGTGACCTATTTCTTCACACACTGGGGGATACCGGTAAACTCATCTTT. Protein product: CACDLFLHTLGDTGKLIF.